This TCR beta chain was found in a study of read filtering for tumor transcriptome and immune sequencing. As for the study in general: By R-ISS, stages I, II and III held around 8, 15 and 7 patients. Transcriptome libraries were built from DNase-treated RNA. General observations from the study: IR-seq captured clonotypes deeper and more reliably than RNA-seq. Correlation between methods rose after single-read clonotypes were removed.

CDR3 length: 15 amino acids. Germline CDR1 is SGHKS and CDR2 is YYEKEE (reference sequence). From 300 to 450 ng of RNA, a library with molecular barcoded alpha/delta and beta/gamma adaptors was made. TCRdb re-analysed the reads in MiXCR, keeping a single row per CDR3 protein. The repertoire includes 5,500 to 6,000 distinct CDR3 sequences, 20% to 25% of them detected once, and approximately 23% sits in the top ten. Comment on this clonotype: Its cognate antigen is unknown. A read error is likely, as this CDR3 ends without the conserved phenylalanine or tryptophan.

The sequencing sample was made of a population of CD138-negative cells sorted from bone marrow. J is TRBJ2-1 and V is TRBV5-5; the D gene is possibly TRBD1 (6 bases). The sequence was collected from a donor at least 40 years old with multiple myeloma. The CDR3 bases are TGTGCCAGCAGCTCCGGACAGAGTTCCTACCATGAGCAGTTCTAT. The encoded protein is CASSSGQSSYHEQFY.